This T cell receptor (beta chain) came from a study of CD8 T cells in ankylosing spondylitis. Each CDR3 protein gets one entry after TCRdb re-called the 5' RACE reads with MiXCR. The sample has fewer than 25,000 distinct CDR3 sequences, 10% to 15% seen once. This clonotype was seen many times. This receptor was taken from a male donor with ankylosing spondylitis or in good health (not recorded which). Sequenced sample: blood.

CDR3 sequence (DNA): TGCAGTGCTAGAGAGCTAGCGGGGATGAAGAATGAGCAGTTCTTC. It specifies CSARELAGMKNEQFF. The J gene is TRBJ2-1, the V gene TRBV20-1; TRBD2 matches at 9 bases. Per germline, CDR1 DFQATT and CDR2 SNEGSKA (reference sequence). The V segment lost 0 bases and the J segment 7 bases; nucleotides outside the gene matches: 7. The CDR3 has 15 amino acids.